This note documents a single T cell receptor (beta chain) sequence. The antigen is unknown. The PCR ran on 60 Vbeta and 13 Jbeta primers. The assay was immunoSEQ multiplex PCR, and TCRdb's table has in-frame clones only and misses some. In the table there are fewer than 200,000 clones, about 80% of which are singletons. This CDR3 spans 15 amino acids. Germline V gene data show CDR1 as SGHAT and CDR2 as FQNNGV. The V gene end was trimmed by 2 bases and the J gene end by 3 bases; junction bases not matched to a gene: 6. This entry belongs to a study of cytomegalovirus exposure and HLA in healthy donors. Study observations and caveats: It has been reported that TCR beta sequences accurately predicted the HLA-A and HLA-B alleles of most subjects. Presence/absence analyses treated sequencing depth as roughly uniform across donors. A classifier reportedly called cytomegalovirus status with high sensitivity and specificity.

The clonotype was recovered from a man aged 25 to 40 in good health and CMV-seronegative. This chain uses TRBV11-2 with TRBJ1-1; 7 bases are shared with TRBD1. Sequenced material: PBMCs. The CDR3 region is CASSLSGTGDTEAFF. The CDR3 DNA follows: TGTGCCAGCAGCTTATCTGGAACAGGGGACACTGAAGCTTTCTTT.